Each of the 28 T cell receptor beta chains below was sequenced from the same sample in a study of brain metastases from non-small cell lung cancer. Assay used: immunoSEQ multiplex PCR; TCRdb lists only in-frame clones, some missing. Of 4,000 to 4,500 clones in the sample, just over 85% are singletons; the top ten hold roughly 6.7%. The source material was primary lung tumor tissue. Receptors were obtained from a donor at least 40 years old with non-small cell lung cancer.

With regard to this clone: This is likely an artifact of a read error, given a far larger clone one base away. The chain recombines TRBV19 with TRBJ1-5; D perhaps matches TRBD1 (5 bases). The V gene's germline CDR1 is LNHDA and CDR2 SQIVND (reference sequence). This CDR3 comprises 14 residues. Trimming took off 7 bases at V and 3 bases at J, with 13 bases between the two ends. DNA for the CDR3: TGTGCCAGTATCGTCGGGGGGTTCAATCAGCCCCAGCATTTT. Translating gives CASIVGGFNQPQHF.

This chain connects TRBV29-1 to TRBJ2-1; 11 nucleotides line up with TRBD1. Trimming took 7 bases from V and 9 from J; bases not matched to a gene: 5. Germline CDR1 and CDR2: SQVTM and ANQGSEA. The CDR3 sequence is 12 residues long. The CDR3 DNA sequence: TGCAGCGCCGGGACAGGGGGTTTTGAGCAGTTCTTC. It is translated as CSAGTGGFEQFF.

This clone has only a few counts. The chain couples TRBV7-6 to TRBJ1-5, with D perhaps TRBD1 (6 bases). CDR3 size: 13 residues. CDR1 SGHVS and CDR2 FNYEAQ come from the germline V gene. Trimming shortened V by 1 base and J by 9 bases, and 10 bases separated the two germline ends. The CDR3 region is CASSLDRVGPQHF. The CDR3 bases are TGTGCCAGCAGCTTAGACAGGGTCGGGCCCCAGCATTTT.

The chain has TRBV7-2 and TRBJ2-1; unclear D gene. Germline V lookup: CDR1 SGHTA, CDR2 FQGNSA. The CDR3 runs 16 residues. V was shortened by 1 base and J by 0 bases, with 10 bases between the two germline ends. The CDR3 DNA sequence: TGTGCCAGCAGCTTAGTCTCTACCAGCTCCTACAATGAGCAGTTCTTC. It encodes CASSLVSTSSYNEQFF.

This chain joins TRBV7-9 and TRBJ1-5; D remains unclear. With 5 bases removed from V and 9 bases from J, the gap between germline ends came to 8 bases. CDR3 length: 11 amino acids. Germline loops: CDR1 SEHNR, CDR2 FQNEAQ (reference sequence). The DNA of the CDR3 is TGTGCCAGCAGCAACGTAGGGCCCCAGCATTTT. Translation gives CASSNVGPQHF.

The V call is TRBV30, the J call TRBJ1-1, with D uncertain. Per germline, CDR1 GTSNPN and CDR2 SVGIG (reference sequence). CDR3 length: 12 residues. V lost 4 bases and J lost 0, with 6 bases in between. CDR3 loop: CAWNPLNTEAFF. In DNA form, the CDR3 reads TGTGCCTGGAATCCCCTGAACACTGAAGCTTTCTTT.

V usage is TRBV5-5 and J usage is TRBJ1-1; maybe TRBD1 (6 bases). V lost 5 bases to trimming and J lost 5 bases, with 16 bases between them. This CDR3 comprises 14 residues. Germline loops: CDR1 SGHKS, CDR2 YYEKEE (reference sequence). The CDR3 spells CASSPDRRNTEAFF. CDR3 bases: TGTGCCAGCAGTCCCGACAGGAGGAATACTGAAGCTTTCTTT.

V usage is TRBV7-9 and J usage is TRBJ1-4, with D uncertain. The CDR3 length is 11 residues. Germline assignment: CDR1 SEHNR and CDR2 FQNEAQ (reference sequence). With 4 bases removed from V and 6 bases from J, the gap between germline ends came to 3 bases. The CDR3 loop reads CASSSYEKLFF. DNA of the CDR3: TGTGCCAGCAGCTCCTATGAAAAACTGTTTTTT.

This clone was counted once. This chain joins TRBV24-1 and TRBJ1-2; possibly TRBD1 for D (5 bases). V was shortened by 3 bases and J by 5 bases, with 18 bases between the two germline ends. Germline-derived CDR1 and CDR2 are KGHDR and SFDVKD. The CDR3 consists of 16 residues. This CDR3 is CATSDPRARDGYGYTF. CDR3 in DNA: TGTGCCACCAGTGATCCCCGAGCGAGGGACGGATATGGCTACACCTTC.

This sequence joins TRBV9 and TRBJ2-1, with TRBD2 as a possible D gene (6 bases). The CDR3 has 15 amino acids. The V end was cut by 2 bases, the J end by 0 bases, with 9 bases between. Germline CDR1 reads SGDLS; CDR2 reads YYNGEE. The CDR3: CASSVAGFSYNEQFF. CDR3 coding DNA: TGTGCCAGCAGCGTGGCGGGGTTCTCCTACAATGAGCAGTTCTTC.

V usage is TRBV5-1 and J usage is TRBJ2-2; D may be TRBD2 (5 bases). CDR1 SGHRS and CDR2 YFSETQ come from the germline V gene. Trimming stripped 2 bases from V and 4 bases from J, with 9 bases between. There are 14 residues in the CDR3. CDR3 bases: TGCGCCAGCAGCTTAGCGGAAGGCACCGGGGAGCTGTTTTTT. It is translated as CASSLAEGTGELFF.

The V gene is TRBV28, the J gene TRBJ2-1; D is possibly TRBD1 or TRBD2 (5 bases each). This CDR3 spans 17 amino acids. Per germline, CDR1 MDHEN and CDR2 SYDVKM. Trimming removed 4 bases at V and 2 bases at J, with 18 bases between. The CDR3 DNA is TGTGCCAGCAGTTCCCTCGAGGGGTCCCCCCCCTACAATGAGCAGTTCTTC. It codes for CASSSLEGSPPYNEQFF.

This chain joins TRBV4-1 and TRBJ1-1, with TRBD1 matching over 9 bases. Germline V gives CDR1 MGHRA, CDR2 YSYEKL. V was pared by 1 base and J by 0 bases, with 3 bases of the junction left unmatched. The CDR3 loop spans 16 amino acids. This CDR3 is CASSQGTGGLNTEAFF. CDR3 DNA: TGCGCCAGCAGCCAAGGAACAGGGGGCCTGAACACTGAAGCTTTCTTT.

The V call is TRBV6-6, the J call TRBJ2-1, with D maybe TRBD1 (6 bases). There are 13 residues in the CDR3. V was trimmed by 6 bases and J by 10 bases, leaving 16 bases between them. CDR1 is MNHNY and CDR2 is SVGAGI in the germline V gene (reference sequence). The CDR3 is CASRPNRELEQFF. DNA for the CDR3: TGTGCCAGCAGGCCTAACAGGGAGTTGGAGCAGTTCTTC.

This sequence joins TRBV15 and TRBJ2-1, with TRBD2 matching over 14 bases. Germline assignment: CDR1 LNHNV and CDR2 YYDKDF (reference sequence). V trimming: 5 bases; J trimming: 8 bases; junction bases outside the gene matches: 8. The CDR3 extends over 16 amino acids. This chain's CDR3 is CATSSRTSGRQDEQFF. In DNA, the CDR3 is TGTGCCACCAGCTCTCGGACTAGCGGGAGGCAGGATGAGCAGTTCTTC.

This clone was found a few times. The J gene is TRBJ2-5, the V gene TRBV12-3 or TRBV12-4; the D gene is possibly TRBD2 (7 bases). Trimming left V 8 bases short and J 5 bases short, with 15 bases between. This CDR3 region has 13 residues. CDR3 DNA: TGTGCCAGCCGAGAGGGGGGGTGGGAGACCCAGTACTTC. It encodes CASREGGWETQYF.

On this clone: At one end, the junction sequence differs from germline, possibly due to a read error. This chain links TRBV27 with TRBJ2-1; perhaps TRBD2 as D (6 bases). Looked up from germline, CDR1 is MNHEY and CDR2 is SMNVEV (reference sequence). The CDR3 has 16 residues. The CDR3 reads CASSSSGSGRYNKQFF. Here the CDR3 DNA reads TGTGCCAGCTCCTCTTCAGGTAGCGGAAGATACAATAAGCAGTTCTTC.

In the case of this clone: Sequence at one end of the junction differs from germline and may be a read error. V is TRBV19 and J is TRBJ1-2, with D possibly being TRBD1 (5 bases). CDR3 length equals 14 residues. CDR1 and CDR2 from the germline V gene are LNHDA and SQIVND (reference sequence). The CDR3 region is CVSTRGGADYGYTF. The CDR3 region has the DNA TGTGTCAGTACCCGTGGCGGGGCGGACTATGGCTACACCTTC. Full variable domain (outside the CDR3, taken from reference TRBV19 and TRBJ1-2): DGGITQSPKYLFRKEGQNVTLSCEQNLNHDAMYWYRQDPGQGLRLIYYSQIVNDFQKGDIAEGYSVSREKKESFPLTVTSAQKNPTAFYLCVSTRGGADYGYTFGSGTRLTVV.

In the case of this clone: The junction differs from germline at one of its ends, possibly a read error. CDR3 nucleotides: TGTGCCAACAGCTTCCCGACAAGCTACAATGAGCAGTTCTTC. This encodes CANSFPTSYNEQFF. The J gene is TRBJ2-1, the V gene TRBV7-9; no definite D call. The germline gives CDR1 SEHNR, CDR2 FQNEAQ (reference sequence). The CDR3 is 14 residues long. The full variable domain, completed using reference TRBV7-9 and TRBJ2-1, is DTGVSQNPRHKITKRGQNVTFRCDPISEHNRLYWYRQTLGQGPEFLTYFQNEAQLEKSRLLSDRFSAERPKGSFSTLEIQRTEQGDSAMYLCANSFPTSYNEQFFGPGTRLTVL.

V gene TRBV19 combines with J gene TRBJ2-7; TRBD1 matches 7 bases. The V gene's germline CDR1 is LNHDA and CDR2 SQIVND (reference sequence). Trimming at V came to 6 bases and at J to 9 bases, leaving 11 bases not matched to a gene. This CDR3 has 13 amino acids. CDR3 sequence (DNA): TGTGCCAGTAGCCCTACAGGGGCCCCCGGGCAGTACTTC. Translation: CASSPTGAPGQYF.

The chain carries TRBV20-1 and TRBJ1-2; D is unclear. The CDR3 spans 13 residues. The V and J ends lost 3 bases and 5 bases respectively, with 13 bases between them. The germline gives CDR1 DFQATT, CDR2 SNEGSKA (reference sequence). The CDR3 DNA follows: TGCAGTGCTAGTAAGTGGTCGGGTTATGGCTACACCTTC. It yields the protein CSASKWSGYGYTF.

V usage is TRBV7-9 and J usage is TRBJ1-5, with a possible D match to TRBD1 (5 bases). CDR3 size: 13 residues. Germline CDR1 SEHNR, CDR2 FQNEAQ (reference sequence). V shed 10 bases and J shed 2 bases, with 12 bases lying between them. The CDR3 DNA follows: TGTGCCACCGGGACCGGGGGCAATCAGCCCCAGCATTTT. This codes for CATGTGGNQPQHF.

J is TRBJ2-1 and V is TRBV4-1; D remains unclear. CDR1 MGHRA and CDR2 YSYEKL come from the germline V gene. V was cut by 4 bases and J by 8 bases, with 6 bases left in between. The CDR3 has 11 residues. In DNA form, the CDR3 reads TGCGCCAGCAGCCGAGGAGATGAGCAGTTCTTC. Its translation: CASSRGDEQFF.

The gene calls are TRBV28 and TRBJ1-2; D gene uncertain. Germline V gives CDR1 MDHEN, CDR2 SYDVKM. The CDR3 sequence is 15 residues long. Trimming pared 2 bases from V and 2 bases from J, leaving 12 bases between. The CDR3 nucleotides read TGTGCCAGCAGTTTAAGGAAGGGCCTAAACTATGGCTACACCTTC. This codes for CASSLRKGLNYGYTF.

This rearrangement joins TRBV15 to TRBJ2-7; D gene unclear. With 1 base removed from V and 0 bases from J, the gap between germline ends came to 7 bases. CDR1 and CDR2 (germline): LNHNV, YYDKDF (reference sequence). The CDR3 runs 14 residues. This chain's CDR3 is CATSRVVTSYEQYF. The CDR3 DNA reads as TGTGCCACCAGCAGAGTCGTTACCTCCTACGAGCAGTACTTC.

V gene TRBV27 combines with J gene TRBJ2-2; D is uncertain. Germline loops: CDR1 MNHEY, CDR2 SMNVEV (reference sequence). V gave up 1 base and J gave up 6 bases, with 15 bases separating them. The CDR3 loop spans 16 amino acids. In DNA form, the CDR3 reads TGTGCCAGCAGTTTATTCTTGCGGCCAACATCCGGGGAGCTGTTTTTT. Protein: CASSLFLRPTSGELFF.

The V call is TRBV7-6, the J call TRBJ2-1, with TRBD1 matching 10 bases. Per germline, CDR1 SGHVS and CDR2 FNYEAQ. The CDR3 sequence is 17 residues long. With V trimmed by 5 bases and J by 6 bases, 13 bases remained unmatched. CDR3 in amino acids: CASSPTSIRDRGNEQFF. The CDR3 nucleotides read TGTGCCAGCAGCCCTACTTCCATCCGGGACAGGGGCAATGAGCAGTTCTTC.

CDR3 DNA sequence: TGTGCCACGGAAGCTATGACGGGATATAGCAATCAGCCCCAGCATTTT. Translating gives CATEAMTGYSNQPQHF. This chain joins TRBV19 and TRBJ1-5; D ambiguous. The V and J ends lost 10 bases and 0 bases respectively, with 19 bases between them. Germline CDR1 reads LNHDA; CDR2 reads SQIVND (reference sequence). The CDR3 is 16 residues long.